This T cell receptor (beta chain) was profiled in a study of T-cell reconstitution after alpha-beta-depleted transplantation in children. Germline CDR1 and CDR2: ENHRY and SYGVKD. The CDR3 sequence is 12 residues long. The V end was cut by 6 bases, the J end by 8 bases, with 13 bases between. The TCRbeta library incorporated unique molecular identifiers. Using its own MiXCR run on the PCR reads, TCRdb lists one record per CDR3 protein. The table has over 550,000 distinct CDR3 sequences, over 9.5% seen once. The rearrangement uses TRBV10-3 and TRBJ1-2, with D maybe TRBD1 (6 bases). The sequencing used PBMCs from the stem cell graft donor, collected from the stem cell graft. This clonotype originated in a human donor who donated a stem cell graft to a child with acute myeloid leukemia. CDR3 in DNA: TGTGCCATCAGACAGGGTGCTGAGGGCTACACCTTC. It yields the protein CAIRQGAEGYTF.